This T cell receptor beta chain was profiled in a study of blood T cells in healthy people across ages. Alongside a J-beta primer mix, a sample-barcoded 5' primer served in a second PCR lasting about 6 to 11 cycles. One entry per CDR3 protein, called by TCRdb with MiXCR from the 5' RACE reads. Counted here are over 1.5 million distinct CDR3 sequences, just under 50% occurring once; the ten biggest clones make up more than 2%. Trimming removed 3 bases from V and 0 bases from J; junction bases left unmatched: 7. The CDR3 is 16 residues long. Germline CDR1 SGHTA, CDR2 FQGNSA. This clonotype was seen only a few times.

The genes are TRBV7-2 and TRBJ2-5; TRBD2 aligns across 7 bases. The sequenced sample was blood. The TCR originated in a woman aged 40 to 50 in good health. The CDR3 spells CASSFSMRGNQETQYF. The CDR3, as DNA: TGTGCCAGCAGCTTTAGCATGCGGGGGAACCAAGAGACCCAGTACTTC.